The 10 T cell receptor beta chains reported below all come from one sample, sequenced in a study of T cells in Graves' hyperthyroidism and ophthalmopathy (dated by TCRdb to about 2019). Receptor amplification or capture employed multiplex PCR. This sample was sequenced with an Illumina HiSeq 2000. The TCR beta CDR3 regions were amplified from the RNA transcripts. The first round of RT-PCR for the TCR CDR3 was performed with the HTBI primer set and the Qiagen OneStep RT-PCR kit. The public reads were quality trimmed at Q25 with fastp and then assembled into clones with MiXCR by TCRdb, keeping productive beta chains. Each entry merges the rows of one CDR3 protein and shows their most common DNA and genes. Counted in this sample were 150,000 or so distinct CDR3 sequences; around 21% of them appeared once. The biggest ten clones account for about 67% of the sample. The specimen was blood. The receptor source for this set is a woman aged 45-65 years with Graves' hyperthyroidism that later progressed to Graves' ophthalmopathy.

This clonotype was recorded many times. The chain has TRBV11-2 and TRBJ2-1; D unclear. The V end lost 1 base, the J end lost 9 bases, and 4 bases lay between the germline ends. The CDR3 has 11 amino acids. Germline-derived CDR1 and CDR2 are SGHAT and FQNNGV. Written as DNA, the CDR3 is TGTGCCAGCAGCTTAGGCATTGAGCAGTTCTTC. Protein sequence: CASSLGIEQFF.

The chain is built from TRBV4-2 and TRBJ2-5, with TRBD1 identical over 8 bases. V lost 4 bases to trimming and J lost 5 bases; unmatched junction nucleotides: 9. Germline assignment: CDR1 LGHNA and CDR2 YNFKEQ. The CDR3 runs 15 residues. The CDR3 DNA is TGTGCCAGCAGCCCAGAGACAGGGGACAGGGAGACCCAGTACTTC. As protein: CASSPETGDRETQYF.

This clonotype came up many times. This sequence joins TRBV20-1 and TRBJ1-2; 8 bases match TRBD1. The ends lost 2 bases at V and 6 bases at J; junction bases unmatched: 14. The CDR3 sequence is 16 residues long. The V gene's germline CDR1 is DFQATT and CDR2 SNEGSKA (reference sequence). The CDR3 nucleotides are TGCAGTGCTAGACCAACTACCGGACAGGGTCTCCATGGCTACACCTTC. Protein: CSARPTTGQGLHGYTF.

A few counts support this clonotype. J is TRBJ2-2 and V is TRBV19, with 8 bases lining up with TRBD1. The CDR3 length is 16 residues. Germline V gives CDR1 LNHDA, CDR2 SQIVND (reference sequence). The V gene end was trimmed by 4 bases and the J gene end by 5 bases; junction bases not matched to a gene: 9. This CDR3 is CASSTQTGGVTGELFF. DNA of the CDR3: TGTGCCAGTAGTACCCAAACAGGGGGAGTAACCGGGGAGCTGTTTTTT.

This clonotype was detected ten times or more. The chain links TRBV7-9 to TRBJ2-3; D could derive from TRBD1 or TRBD2 (5 bases each). Germline CDR1 reads SEHNR; CDR2 reads FQNEAQ (reference sequence). The V and J ends lost 3 bases and 1 base respectively, with 11 bases between them. The length of the CDR3 is 15 residues. CDR3 amino acids: CASSFGDPGTDTQYF. The CDR3 coding sequence is TGTGCCAGCAGCTTCGGGGACCCTGGCACAGATACGCAGTATTTT.

There are a few counts of this clonotype. V is TRBV9 and J is TRBJ2-7; TRBD1 matches at 8 bases. Germline assignment: CDR1 SGDLS and CDR2 YYNGEE. The CDR3 runs to 15 residues. The V and J ends lost 0 bases and 2 bases, in that order; junction bases with no gene match: 4. CDR3 nucleotides: TGTGCCAGCAGCGTAGGACAGGGGTCCCCCTACGAGCAGTACTTC. Protein sequence: CASSVGQGSPYEQYF.

This clonotype has a count of ten or more. This sequence joins TRBV5-1 and TRBJ2-1; the match to TRBD2 covers 7 bases. Germline trimming cut 4 bases from V and 10 bases from J; bases unmatched to any gene: 5. Germline values: CDR1 SGHRS, CDR2 YFSETQ. The CDR3 has 12 residues. The DNA for the CDR3 is TGCGCCAGCAGCCTACCAGCGGGAGAGCAGTTCTTC. As protein: CASSLPAGEQFF.

The rearrangement links TRBV20-1 to TRBJ2-4, with D perhaps matching TRBD1 (6 bases). V was pared by 6 bases and J by 0 bases, with 12 bases between. The germline CDR1 and CDR2 sequences are DFQATT and SNEGSKA (reference sequence). This CDR3 contains 14 residues. DNA for the CDR3: TGCAGTGCCTTTACAGGGATAGCCAAAAACATTCAGTACTTC. This gives the protein CSAFTGIAKNIQYF.

This clonotype was counted a few times. The chain carries TRBV15 and TRBJ2-1, with D perhaps TRBD1 or TRBD2 (5 bases each). CDR3 length: 18 residues. Germline V CDR1 and CDR2: LNHNV, YYDKDF (reference sequence). Trimming left V 0 bases short and J 0 bases short, with 15 bases between. The CDR3 DNA reads TGTGCCACCAGCAGAGATCTTGGGGGAAGACACTCCTACAATGAGCAGTTCTTC. Encoded protein: CATSRDLGGRHSYNEQFF.

The chain combines TRBV20-1 with TRBJ1-1; D unresolved. Looked up from germline, CDR1 is DFQATT and CDR2 is SNEGSKA (reference sequence). Between the trimmed V and J ends, which lost 0 bases and 3 bases, there was a span of 8 bases. This CDR3 comprises 13 residues. CDR3 protein: CSARDTPDTEAFF. For the CDR3, the DNA is TGCAGTGCTAGAGACACCCCGGACACTGAAGCTTTCTTT.